Each of the 21 T cell receptor beta chains below was sequenced from the same sample in a study of graft-versus-host responses after intestinal transplantation. The assay was immunoSEQ multiplex PCR, and TCRdb's table has in-frame clones only and misses some. This table has some 62,000 clones, 90% to 95% appearing once. Their cognate antigens are unknown. This material consisted of unstimulated CD8+ T cells sorted from spleen or lymph node cells, taken before transplant. These receptors came from a human donor who was the organ donor for an intestinal transplant.

The V gene is TRBV6-1, the J gene TRBJ1-1; the D is unclear. CDR1 is MNHNS and CDR2 is SASEGT in the germline V gene. Trimming left V 4 bases short and J 2 bases short, with 11 bases between. The CDR3 extends over 14 amino acids. The CDR3: CASSGSDSNTEAFF. The CDR3 DNA reads as TGTGCCAGCAGTGGTTCAGACTCCAACACTGAAGCTTTCTTT.

This clone has a single count. The V and J genes are TRBV5-8 and TRBJ2-1; 11 bases are a match to TRBD2. This CDR3 spans 16 amino acids. CDR1 and CDR2 from the germline V gene are SGHTS and YDEGEE. Trimming at V came to 4 bases and at J to 2 bases, leaving 5 bases not matched to a gene. CDR3 region: CASSHSSGGTYNEQFF. CDR3 bases: TGTGCCAGCAGCCACTCTAGCGGGGGGACCTACAATGAGCAGTTCTTC.

V usage is TRBV7-9 and J usage is TRBJ2-2; TRBD2 agrees at 9 bases. V lost 6 bases to trimming and J lost 5 bases; unmatched junction nucleotides: 10. CDR1 and CDR2 from the germline V gene are SEHNR and FQNEAQ (reference sequence). The CDR3 has 16 amino acids. The DNA for the CDR3 is TGTGCCAGCAGATCCCCGACTAGCGGAGATACCGGGGAGCTGTTTTTT. This sequence encodes CASRSPTSGDTGELFF.

This clone is a singleton in its sample. This sequence joins TRBV7-3 and TRBJ2-7; 9 positions match TRBD2. In germline, CDR1 is SGHTA, CDR2 FQGTGA. After removal of 3 bases from V and 4 bases from J, the junction contained 1 base not matched to a gene. The CDR3 loop spans 13 amino acids. This chain's CDR3 is CASSLTSGYEQYF. The CDR3 coding sequence is TGTGCCAGCAGCTTGACTAGCGGTTACGAGCAGTACTTC.

The V and J genes are TRBV9 and TRBJ1-5; D is possibly TRBD1 (6 bases). The CDR3 is made up of 14 amino acids. V was trimmed by 4 bases and J by 7 bases, leaving 15 bases between them. Germline CDR1 is SGDLS and CDR2 is YYNGEE. The chain's CDR3 is CASSTGGAGQPQHF. The CDR3 coding sequence is TGTGCCAGCAGCACCGGGGGGGCGGGGCAGCCCCAGCATTTT.

The CDR3 coding sequence is TGCGCCAGCAGCTTAGGACTAGCGGGAGTTGAGCAGTTCTTC. It yields the protein CASSLGLAGVEQFF. V is TRBV5-1 and J is TRBJ2-1; 13 bases are a match to TRBD2. Germline V gene sequence: CDR1 SGHRS, CDR2 YFSETQ. This CDR3 has 14 amino acids. Losses at the gene ends were 2 bases for V and 9 bases for J; bases not matched to a gene: 2.

The table lists this clone with a count of one. The chain is built from TRBV15 and TRBJ1-1; D is undetermined. Trimming shortened V by 0 bases and J by 6 bases, and 11 bases separated the two germline ends. The CDR3 consists of 14 residues. The germline gives CDR1 LNHNV, CDR2 YYDKDF (reference sequence). The DNA for the CDR3 is TGTGCCACCAGCAGAGATCAAACAGCCGCTGAAGCTTTCTTT. Translation: CATSRDQTAAEAFF.

CDR3 in DNA: TGTGCCAGCAGTTTAAGGGCGGGAGGGATCGACCAGTACTTC. Protein product: CASSLRAGGIDQYF. The gene calls are TRBV28 and TRBJ2-5; TRBD2 matches at 9 bases. The CDR3 has 14 residues. V dropped 2 bases and J dropped 10; count of bases not matched to a gene: 8. Germline lookup yields CDR1 MDHEN and CDR2 SYDVKM.

This chain joins TRBV7-4 and TRBJ1-2, with 8 bases identical to TRBD1. CDR3 size: 14 residues. Germline lookup yields CDR1 SGHVT and CDR2 SQSDAQ. With V trimmed by 1 base and J by 7 bases, 5 bases remained unmatched. CDR3 coding DNA: TGTGCCAGCAGCTTAGTTCAGGGGGCGTTTGGCTACACCTTC. Translation gives CASSLVQGAFGYTF.

This clone was seen only once. The rearrangement joins TRBV9 to TRBJ2-1, with TRBD2 as a possible D gene (6 bases). The CDR3 spans 15 residues. The germline V gene has CDR1 SGDLS and CDR2 YYNGEE. V was trimmed by 0 bases and J by 3 bases, leaving 10 bases between them. In DNA form, the CDR3 reads TGTGCCAGCAGCGTAGATAGCGGAGACTACAATGAGCAGTTCTTC. This codes for CASSVDSGDYNEQFF.

The chain combines TRBV5-1 with TRBJ2-7; TRBD2 might be the D (5 bases). CDR3 length: 12 residues. CDR1 is SGHRS and CDR2 is YFSETQ in the germline V gene. V was pared by 4 bases and J by 3 bases, with 8 bases between. This chain's CDR3 is CASSTAGYEQYF. In DNA form, the CDR3 reads TGCGCCAGCAGCACCGCGGGCTACGAGCAGTACTTC.

The chain employs TRBV18 and TRBJ2-2; TRBD2 agrees at 10 bases. V trimming: 3 bases; J trimming: 8 bases; junction bases outside the gene matches: 3. Germline assignment: CDR1 KGHSH and CDR2 LQKENI. The CDR3 loop spans 14 amino acids. CDR3 sequence: CASSPLAGVGELFF. The DNA for the CDR3 is TGTGCCAGCTCACCCCTAGCGGGAGTTGGGGAGCTGTTTTTT.

V is TRBV28 and J is TRBJ2-7; D gene ambiguous. The CDR3 is 15 residues long. The germline CDR1 and CDR2 sequences are MDHEN and SYDVKM. V was pared by 11 bases and J by 7 bases, with 27 bases between. The CDR3 DNA follows: TGTGCCGGCTTACGAATTAGGAAAAGCGCTATTGAGCAGTACTTC. Amino acids: CAGLRIRKSAIEQYF.

This clone was counted once. The genes are TRBV28 and TRBJ2-1, with 11 bases matching TRBD2. Per the germline V gene, CDR1 is MDHEN and CDR2 is SYDVKM. The trim removed 6 bases at V and 5 bases at J, leaving 15 bases unmatched. This CDR3 comprises 18 residues. The CDR3 spells CASSRGGDSGRAHNEQFF. CDR3 nucleotide sequence: TGTGCCAGCAGCCGAGGAGGAGATAGCGGGAGGGCTCACAATGAGCAGTTCTTC.

The gene calls are TRBV9 and TRBJ2-5; TRBD2 matches 8 bases. CDR3 length: 14 residues. Per the germline V gene, CDR1 is SGDLS and CDR2 is YYNGEE. The V and J ends lost 0 bases and 5 bases, in that order; junction bases with no gene match: 3. The CDR3 nucleotides are TGTGCCAGCAGCGTAGTACCTAGCGGGGAGACCCAGTACTTC. The encoded protein is CASSVVPSGETQYF.

The chain couples TRBV11-2 to TRBJ2-7, with TRBD1 matching 7 bases. This CDR3 contains 15 residues. Germline CDR1 reads SGHAT; CDR2 reads FQNNGV. V gave up 5 bases and J gave up 0 bases; unmatched junction bases: 7. The CDR3 DNA is TGTGCCAGCAGCCAGCTCAGGGACAGCTCCTACGAGCAGTACTTC. Translating gives CASSQLRDSSYEQYF.

This chain connects TRBV6-1 to TRBJ1-5; D gene uncertain. Between the trimmed V and J ends, which lost 1 base and 8 bases, there was a span of 12 bases. The CDR3 runs 14 residues. Per germline, CDR1 MNHNS and CDR2 SASEGT. Written as DNA, the CDR3 is TGTGCCAGCAGTGAAGGGACTCCCATCGAGCCCCAGCATTTT. Its translation is CASSEGTPIEPQHF.

The CDR3 nucleotides are TGTGCCAGCAGCGTAAGGGGGCCAAGCGGGAGGAGGACCGGGGAGCTGTTTTTT. Its protein product is CASSVRGPSGRRTGELFF. The chain uses TRBV7-8 and TRBJ2-2, with 9 bases identical to TRBD2. The germline CDR1 and CDR2 sequences are SGHVS and FQNEAQ. V trimming: 5 bases; J trimming: 5 bases; junction bases outside the gene matches: 15. The CDR3 sequence is 18 residues long.

The V call is TRBV28, the J call TRBJ2-4; D might be TRBD1 (6 bases). Germline CDR1 and CDR2: MDHEN and SYDVKM. V lost 4 bases, J lost 1 base, and 8 bases lay in between. The CDR3 sequence is 14 residues long. CDR3 loop: CASSSRGAKNIQYF. CDR3 sequence (DNA): TGTGCCAGCAGTTCCAGGGGTGCCAAAAACATTCAGTACTTC.

The chain joins TRBV5-1 to TRBJ1-5; D is possibly TRBD1 (5 bases). CDR3 length: 15 amino acids. V gave up 4 bases and J gave up 3 bases, with 14 bases separating them. The germline CDR1 and CDR2 sequences are SGHRS and YFSETQ. DNA for the CDR3: TGCGCCAGCAGCCTCCGCGGGGGGTACAATCAGCCCCAGCATTTT. Translating it yields CASSLRGGYNQPQHF.

The gene calls are TRBV11-2 and TRBJ2-3; 7 bases agree with TRBD1. V lost 2 bases, J lost 5 bases, and 13 bases stayed unmatched. The CDR3 runs 17 residues. CDR1 SGHAT and CDR2 FQNNGV come from the germline V gene. CDR3 residues: CASSLKARDSLGDTQYF. The DNA of the CDR3 is TGTGCCAGCAGCTTAAAGGCCAGGGACAGTTTGGGAGATACGCAGTATTTT.